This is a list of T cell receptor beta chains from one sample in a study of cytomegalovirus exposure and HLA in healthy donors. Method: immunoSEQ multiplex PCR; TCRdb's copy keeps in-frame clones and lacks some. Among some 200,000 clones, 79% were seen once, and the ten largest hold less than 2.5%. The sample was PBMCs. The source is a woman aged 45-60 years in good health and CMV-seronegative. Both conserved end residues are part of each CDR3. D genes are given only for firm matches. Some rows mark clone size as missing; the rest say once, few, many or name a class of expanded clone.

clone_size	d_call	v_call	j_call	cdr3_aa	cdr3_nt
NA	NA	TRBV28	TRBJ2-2	CASSLWMRNTGELFF	TGTGCCAGCAGTTTATGGATGAGAAACACCGGGGAGCTGTTTTTT
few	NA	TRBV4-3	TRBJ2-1	CASSQDRLADEQFF	TGCGCCAGCAGCCAAGATCGCCTAGCAGATGAGCAGTTCTTC
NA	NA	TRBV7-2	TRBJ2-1	CASSSGLGHNEQFF	TGTGCCAGCAGCTCGGGACTGGGTCACAATGAGCAGTTCTTC
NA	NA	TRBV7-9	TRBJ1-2	CASSSSWGGRTGYTF	TGTGCCAGCAGCTCGAGTTGGGGGGGCCGCACCGGCTACACCTTC
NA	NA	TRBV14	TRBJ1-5	CASSSGGANQPQHF	TGTGCCAGCAGCTCCGGGGGTGCCAATCAGCCCCAGCATTTT
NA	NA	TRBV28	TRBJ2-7	CATTEVPSYEQYF	TGTGCCACCACGGAGGTCCCCTCCTACGAGCAGTACTTC
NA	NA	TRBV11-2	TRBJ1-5	CASSLGGWNQPQHF	TGTGCCAGCAGCTTAGGAGGGTGGAATCAGCCCCAGCATTTT
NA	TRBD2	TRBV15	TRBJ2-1	CATSRDNPSREGYEQFF	TGTGCCACCAGCAGAGATAATCCCTCGCGGGAGGGTTATGAGCAGTTCTTC
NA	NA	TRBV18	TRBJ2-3	CASSPQRTTDTQYF	TGTGCCAGCTCACCCCAGCGGACCACAGATACGCAGTATTTT
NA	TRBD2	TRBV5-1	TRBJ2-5	CASSPRGGLGETQYF	TGCGCCAGCAGTCCCCGCGGGGGGCTGGGAGAGACCCAGTACTTC
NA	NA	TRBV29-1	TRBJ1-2	CSVVWRTAGGYTF	TGCAGCGTTGTTTGGCGGACAGCCGGCGGCTACACCTTC
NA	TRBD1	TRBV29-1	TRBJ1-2	CSVGRGQGARYGGYTF	TGCAGCGTCGGACGGGGACAGGGGGCACGGTACGGTGGCTACACCTTC